One and the same sample provided the 24 T cell receptor beta chains below, sequenced in a study of radiotherapy plus CTLA-4 blockade in lung cancer. Libraries were prepared by immunoSEQ multiplex PCR; TCRdb keeps only in-frame clonotypes and omits some of them. This sample has approximately 89,000 clones, with about 85% found just once. Specimen: peripheral blood, collected from a patient treated with radiotherapy plus ipilimumab. These receptors all stem from a human donor with non-small cell lung cancer that progressed on radiotherapy plus ipilimumab.

CDR3: CASSRLGTVYEQYF. The CDR3 nucleotides are TGCGCCAGCAGCCGGTTGGGGACAGTCTACGAGCAGTACTTC. The chain joins TRBV5-1 to TRBJ2-7; 7 nucleotides line up with TRBD1. The V gene end was trimmed by 4 bases and the J gene end by 3 bases; junction bases not matched to a gene: 7. The CDR3 is 14 amino acids. In germline, CDR1 is SGHRS, CDR2 YFSETQ.

CDR3 coding DNA: TGTGCCAGCAGCTTGTTGGGACAGGGCTACAATGAGCAGTTCTTC. It translates to CASSLLGQGYNEQFF. This chain uses TRBV5-6 with TRBJ2-1; the match to TRBD1 covers 9 bases. The CDR3 consists of 15 residues. CDR1 SGHDT and CDR2 YYEEEE come from the germline V gene. The ends lost 1 base at V and 3 bases at J; junction bases unmatched: 2.

This chain uses TRBV4-2 with TRBJ1-1, with 8 bases matching TRBD1. Germline CDR1 reads LGHNA; CDR2 reads YNFKEQ. The junction had 8 bases not matched to a gene; V was cut back by 4 bases and J by 13 bases. The CDR3 is made up of 12 amino acids. CDR3 amino acids: CASSPRQGRVFF. The CDR3 nucleotides are TGTGCCAGCAGCCCACGACAGGGGAGGGTTTTCTTT.

The V gene is TRBV6-1, the J gene TRBJ1-5; the D gene is possibly TRBD1 (5 bases). The germline V gene encodes CDR1 MNHNS and CDR2 SASEGT. The CDR3 extends over 14 amino acids. V was cut by 8 bases and J by 2 bases, with 13 bases left in between. CDR3 nucleotide sequence: TGTGCCAGCGGGGGACCTGGAGGCAATCAGCCCCAGCATTTT. It yields the protein CASGGPGGNQPQHF.

The chain is built from TRBV5-1 and TRBJ1-1; D is perhaps TRBD1 (5 bases). The V end was cut by 2 bases, the J end by 8 bases, with 19 bases between. The CDR3 consists of 15 residues. In germline, CDR1 is SGHRS, CDR2 YFSETQ. This CDR3 is CASSLNRGLGGEAFF. The CDR3 DNA reads TGCGCCAGCAGCTTAAACCGGGGCCTCGGTGGCGAAGCTTTCTTT.

The rearrangement joins TRBV6-5 to TRBJ2-2; D uncertain. The ends were cut back, 10 bases at V and 0 bases at J, with 12 bases in the middle. This CDR3 has 14 amino acids. Germline-derived CDR1 and CDR2 are MNHEY and SVGAGI. CDR3 protein: CAISRFPNTGELFF. The CDR3 region has the DNA TGTGCCATCTCCAGGTTTCCGAACACCGGGGAGCTGTTTTTT.

The chain is built from TRBV19 and TRBJ1-5; D gene uncertain. The germline CDR1 and CDR2 sequences are LNHDA and SQIVND (reference sequence). The V end lost 2 bases, the J end lost 1 base, and 9 bases lay between the germline ends. The CDR3 sequence is 15 residues long. DNA for the CDR3: TGTGCCAGTAGTATATCGCATAGAAGCAATCAGCCCCAGCATTTT. Amino acid sequence: CASSISHRSNQPQHF.

CDR3 in amino acids: CASSFGTPNSNQPQHF. CDR3 DNA: TGTGCCAGCAGCTTTGGGACACCTAATAGCAATCAGCCCCAGCATTTT. The chain has TRBV7-9 and TRBJ1-5; the D gene is possibly TRBD1 (6 bases). The germline CDR1 and CDR2 sequences are SEHNR and FQNEAQ (reference sequence). The CDR3 spans 16 residues. The V end was cut by 3 bases, the J end by 0 bases, with 12 bases between.

The J gene is TRBJ2-3, the V gene TRBV2, with a possible D match to TRBD1 (6 bases). The CDR3 covers 15 residues. From germline, CDR1 is SNHLY and CDR2 FYNNEI. Deletions cut 4 bases from V and 5 bases from J, with 16 bases between. CDR3 nucleotides: TGTGCCAGCAGTGGCGGGCTAAGGGGGAGAGATACGCAGTATTTT. Translation: CASSGGLRGRDTQYF.

This chain joins TRBV6-5 and TRBJ2-1; 9 positions match TRBD1. Germline V CDR1 and CDR2: MNHEY, SVGAGI. The J segment lost 7 bases and the V segment lost 6 bases, leaving 10 bases of the junction unmatched. The CDR3 covers 15 residues. CDR3 DNA sequence: TGTGCCAGCAGCCAAGGGGACAGGGCTAAAAATGAGCAGTTCTTC. Its translation is CASSQGDRAKNEQFF.

Written as DNA, the CDR3 is TGCGCCAGCAGCCAAGCCGTGGTGGGTTTGGGAAACACCATATATTTT. Its protein product is CASSQAVVGLGNTIYF. The V and J genes are TRBV4-3 and TRBJ1-3; D not resolved. The germline CDR1 and CDR2 sequences are LGHNA and YSLEER. Trimming took off 1 base at V and 4 bases at J, with 14 bases between the two ends. The CDR3 loop spans 16 amino acids.

This clone was detected a few times. The chain couples TRBV19 to TRBJ1-1, with D possibly being TRBD1 (6 bases). The length of the CDR3 is 15 residues. Trimming left V 5 bases short and J 3 bases short, with 16 bases between. Germline-derived CDR1 and CDR2 are LNHDA and SQIVND (reference sequence). The CDR3 region has the DNA TGTGCCAGTAGTCCTTACCGGGACACACACACTGAAGCTTTCTTT. Translating it yields CASSPYRDTHTEAFF.

For this clone: The sample carries other DNA sequences with the same CDR3. The V and J genes are TRBV7-2 and TRBJ2-7; no clear D. The length of the CDR3 is 12 residues. Per the germline V gene, CDR1 is SGHTA and CDR2 is FQGNSA. Trimming removed 2 bases from V and 0 bases from J, with 2 bases in between. The CDR3 region is CASSLSSYEQYF. The CDR3 nucleotides are TGTGCCAGCAGCTTAAGCTCCTACGAGCAGTACTTC. Together with reference TRBV7-2 and TRBJ2-7, the CDR3 gives the full variable domain: GAGVSQSPSNKVTEKGKDVELRCDPISGHTALYWYRQSLGQGLEFLIYFQGNSAPDKSGLPSDRFSAERTGGSVSTLTIQRTQQEDSAVYLCASSLSSYEQYFGPGTRLTVT.

This clone has a handful of counts. At one end the junction does not follow the germline gene, possibly because of a read error. The chain links TRBV2 to TRBJ2-2; D ambiguous. The germline V gene encodes CDR1 SNHLY and CDR2 FYNNEI. The CDR3 extends over 15 amino acids. CDR3 amino acids: CASSERVGNSGELFF. DNA of the CDR3: TGTGCCAGCAGTGAAAGGGTAGGGAACTCCGGGGAGCTGTTTTTT.

V is TRBV6-5 and J is TRBJ1-2; D is possibly TRBD1 (5 bases). Per germline, CDR1 MNHEY and CDR2 SVGAGI. V shed 5 bases and J shed 7 bases, with 14 bases lying between them. This CDR3 has 13 residues. The CDR3 reads CASSLLGEGGYTF. CDR3 nucleotide sequence: TGTGCCAGCAGTCTACTGGGGGAGGGTGGCTACACCTTC.

The chain recombines TRBV7-6 with TRBJ2-7; D is uncertain. The CDR3 contains 14 residues. The germline V and J ends were trimmed by 3 bases and 3 bases, with 12 bases remaining between them. Germline V gene sequence: CDR1 SGHVS, CDR2 FNYEAQ. CDR3 in amino acids: CASSFDPNDYEQYF. The CDR3 nucleotides read TGTGCCAGCAGCTTCGACCCAAACGACTACGAGCAGTACTTC.

The CDR3 loop reads CASSQEYFRVPTNTEAFF. The CDR3 DNA reads as TGCGCCAGCAGCCAAGAGTATTTCAGGGTACCAACTAACACTGAAGCTTTCTTT. The chain joins TRBV4-1 to TRBJ1-1, with D perhaps TRBD1 (5 bases). V was cut by 0 bases and J by 2 bases, with 19 bases left in between. The CDR3 sequence is 18 residues long. Germline assignment: CDR1 MGHRA and CDR2 YSYEKL.

This clone was recorded a few times. J is TRBJ2-2 and V is TRBV7-8; a weak D match, TRBD2 (5 bases). CDR3 size: 15 residues. Germline V gene data show CDR1 as SGHVS and CDR2 as FQNEAQ. V lost 8 bases and J lost 0, with 13 bases in between. CDR3 DNA sequence: TGTGCCAGCGGATGGGATAGCGCGAACACCGGGGAGCTGTTTTTT. Translation gives CASGWDSANTGELFF.

The chain links TRBV6-5 to TRBJ1-6, with D maybe TRBD1 (5 bases). The CDR3 is made up of 13 amino acids. Trimming removed 5 bases at V and 11 bases at J, with 13 bases between. Germline V gene sequence: CDR1 MNHEY, CDR2 SVGAGI. The CDR3 bases are TGTGCCAGCAGTGCAGGGCAGAGGACACCCCTCCACTTT. As protein: CASSAGQRTPLHF.

V gene TRBV2 combines with J gene TRBJ2-1; 7 bases are a match to TRBD2. The CDR3 extends over 14 amino acids. Germline CDR1 and CDR2: SNHLY and FYNNEI. With V trimmed by 6 bases and J by 9 bases, 11 bases remained unmatched. The CDR3 loop is CASRPLGGGSEQFF. CDR3 nucleotides: TGTGCCAGCAGACCTCTGGGCGGGGGAAGTGAGCAGTTCTTC.

The chain joins TRBV7-2 to TRBJ2-1, with unresolved D. The CDR3 is made up of 12 amino acids. V dropped 6 bases and J dropped 6 bases, with 9 bases sitting between them. Germline CDR1 SGHTA, CDR2 FQGNSA. The CDR3 bases are TGTGCCAGCAGACCGGGCGTCAATGAGCAGTTCTTC. Its translation: CASRPGVNEQFF.

This clone was counted once. The V and J genes are TRBV5-6 and TRBJ2-5, with 8 bases matching TRBD1. The CDR3 length is 15 residues. The germline V gene encodes CDR1 SGHDT and CDR2 YYEEEE. V shed 0 bases and J 5 bases; nucleotides not matched to a gene: 6. CDR3: CASSLGQGWSETQYF. In nucleotides, the CDR3 is TGTGCCAGCAGCTTGGGACAGGGGTGGTCGGAGACCCAGTACTTC.

Here the CDR3 DNA reads TGTGCCAGCAGCCAAGAATTTAGCGGGGGGGCTTCTCCCGAGCAGTTCTTC. It is translated as CASSQEFSGGASPEQFF. This sequence joins TRBV4-2 and TRBJ2-1; TRBD2 matches at 11 bases. Per the germline V gene, CDR1 is LGHNA and CDR2 is YNFKEQ. V gave up 0 bases and J gave up 10 bases; unmatched junction bases: 11. There are 17 residues in the CDR3.

The V and J genes are TRBV5-1 and TRBJ2-3; the match to TRBD2 covers 15 bases. Germline CDR1 and CDR2: SGHRS and YFSETQ. The CDR3 has 18 residues. V trimming: 4 bases; J trimming: 3 bases; junction bases outside the gene matches: 9. In nucleotides, the CDR3 is TGCGCCAGCAGCCCGAAGGGACTAGCGGGGGGTTGGACAGATACGCAGTATTTT. Translation: CASSPKGLAGGWTDTQYF. Complete variable domain (other parts from reference TRBV5-1 and TRBJ2-3): KAGVTQTPRYLIKTRGQQVTLSCSPISGHRSVSWYQQTPGQGLQFLFEYFSETQRNKGNFPGRFSGRQFSNSRSEMNVSTLELGDSALYLCASSPKGLAGGWTDTQYFGPGTRLTVL.